The TCR beta chain under discussion was sequenced for a study of blood T cell repertoires in COVID-19 (dated by TCRdb to between 2020 and 2021). Regarding the study in general: Samples covering the acute and convalescent phases of COVID-19 were provided by collaborators in the United States, Italy and Spain. Subjects who had been exposed to COVID-19, were actively infected with it, or had recovered from it provided the deeply sampled blood TCRbeta repertoires that made up the dataset. Sample metadata almost always included a de-identified subject ID, COVID-19 status, age in years and sex. The repertoires were made available in a free public database intended to serve as a resource for research on the immune response to SARS-CoV-2. The prospective study material was composed of cDNA or gDNA derived from T cells, B-cell-depleted T cells, or PBMCs. The samples were drawn from two sources: the first 160 participants of the ongoing ImmuneRACE study, and 1,200 or so subjects contributed by 6 global collaborators. HLA class I and class II types, where available, came from metadata supplied by the sample provider rather than from assay-based typing. What the work shows at the level of the full study, not this receptor alone: Clinical and demographic metadata were provided uncurated, with the amount varying by source and participant.

This clone appeared once. It lacks a known antigen. Nothing much larger sits one base from this clone, and base qualities are not available. TCRbeta CDR3 regions were amplified from genomic DNA by means of the immunoSEQ Assay, a bias-controlled multiplex PCR. The authors processed their data as follows. The number of nucleated cells in each sample was estimated by amplification of reference gene primers within the assay. Sequence reads were collapsed and filtered to measure the absolute abundance of every unique TCRbeta CDR3 rearrangement. For each sample, productive Simpson clonality was calculated by taking the square root of Simpson's diversity index across productive rearrangements. Held by TCRdb, this immuneACCESS table contains in-frame sequences only and omits some clones. Under half of the omission traces to an unresolved V gene where checked; the cause of the rest is unknown. The V and J calls and clone size were taken over from that table, and D and trimming were inferred from the DNA. This sample gives about 240,000 clones in total; roughly 80% of them show up just once. The top ten hold around 12% of the sample.

Whole blood was collected in K2EDTA tubes by collaborating institutions according to the institutions' own protocols. For TCRbeta analysis, collaborators shipped samples as frozen whole blood, isolated PBMCs, or DNA extracted from either of those sample types. The CDR3 sequence holds 16 residues, the cysteine and phenylalanine included. CDR3 DNA is the only sequence kept; it has 48 bases, read in frame from the first base. V is pared back by 0 bases and J by 8 bases, with 18 bases lying between the germline termini. Per the germline V gene, SGHRS is the CDR1 and YFSETQ is the CDR2. The sequence is built from TRBV5-1 and TRBJ2-1, and TRBD1 may be the D gene, going by 5 matching bases. The sample was peripheral blood. This clonotype originated in a woman aged 60-75 years with active or convalescent COVID-19. The nucleotide sequence reads as follows: TGCGCCAGCAGCTTGGCCCGTCAGGGTGGGATGTATGAGCAGTTCTTC. This sequence encodes CASSLARQGGMYEQFF.